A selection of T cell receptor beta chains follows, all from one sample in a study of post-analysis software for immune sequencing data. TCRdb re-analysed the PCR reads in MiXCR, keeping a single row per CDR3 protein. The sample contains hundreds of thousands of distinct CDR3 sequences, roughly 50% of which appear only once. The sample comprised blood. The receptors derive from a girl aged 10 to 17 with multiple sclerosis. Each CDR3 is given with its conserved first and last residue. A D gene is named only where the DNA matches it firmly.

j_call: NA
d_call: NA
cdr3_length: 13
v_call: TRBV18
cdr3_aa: CASSPPEAYEQYF

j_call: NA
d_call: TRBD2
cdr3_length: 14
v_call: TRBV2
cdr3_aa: CASRRIAGGETQYF

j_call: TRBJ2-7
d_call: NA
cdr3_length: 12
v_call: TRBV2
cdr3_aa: CASSEAYYEQYF

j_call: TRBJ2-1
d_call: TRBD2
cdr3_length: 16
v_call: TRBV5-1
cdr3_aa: CASSLGYDGRAREQFF

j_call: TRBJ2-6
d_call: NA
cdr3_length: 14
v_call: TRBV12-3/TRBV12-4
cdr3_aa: CASRSNSGANVRTF

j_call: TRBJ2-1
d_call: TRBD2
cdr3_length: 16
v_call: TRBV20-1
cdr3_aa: CSARRLAGISYNEQFF

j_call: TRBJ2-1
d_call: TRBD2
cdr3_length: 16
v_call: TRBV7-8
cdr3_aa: CASSPTERGSYNEQFF

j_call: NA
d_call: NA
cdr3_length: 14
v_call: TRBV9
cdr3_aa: CASSVGPGAYEQYF

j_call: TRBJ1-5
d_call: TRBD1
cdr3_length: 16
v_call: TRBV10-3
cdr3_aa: CAISPSGTGNAQPQHF

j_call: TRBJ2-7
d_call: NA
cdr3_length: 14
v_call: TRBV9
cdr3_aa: CASSPRTASYEQYF

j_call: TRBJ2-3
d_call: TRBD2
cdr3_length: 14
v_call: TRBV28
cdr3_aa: CASPRLARTDTQYF

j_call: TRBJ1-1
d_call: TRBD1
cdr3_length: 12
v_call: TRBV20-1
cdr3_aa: CSASTGRTEAFF

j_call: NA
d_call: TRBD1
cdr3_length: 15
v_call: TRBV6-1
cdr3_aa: CASSARDRGAYEQYF

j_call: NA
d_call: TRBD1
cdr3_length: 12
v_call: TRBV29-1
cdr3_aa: CSVGQVRDEQYF

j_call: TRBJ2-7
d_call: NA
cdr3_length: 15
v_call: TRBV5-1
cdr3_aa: CASSPPPPGRYEQYF

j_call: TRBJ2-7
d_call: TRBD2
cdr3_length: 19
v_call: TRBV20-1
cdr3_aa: CSARVPTSGRAGAFYEQYF

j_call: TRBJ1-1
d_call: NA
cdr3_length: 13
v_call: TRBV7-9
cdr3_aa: CASGSGSPHEAFF